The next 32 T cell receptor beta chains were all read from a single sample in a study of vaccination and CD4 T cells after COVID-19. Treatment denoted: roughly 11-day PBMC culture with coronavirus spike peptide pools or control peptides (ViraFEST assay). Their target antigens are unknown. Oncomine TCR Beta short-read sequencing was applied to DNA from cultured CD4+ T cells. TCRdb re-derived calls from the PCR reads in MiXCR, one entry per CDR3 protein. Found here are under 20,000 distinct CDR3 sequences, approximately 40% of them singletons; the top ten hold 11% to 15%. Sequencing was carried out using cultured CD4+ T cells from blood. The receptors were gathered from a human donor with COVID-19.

As DNA, the CDR3 is TGTGCCAGCAGAACCGGGACAGGGGGCTACAATGAGCAGTTCTTC. Translated, it gives CASRTGTGGYNEQFF. The chain links TRBV28 to TRBJ2-1; 11 bases line up with TRBD1. V dropped 6 bases and J dropped 3; count of bases not matched to a gene: 4. This CDR3 region has 15 residues. CDR1 MDHEN and CDR2 SYDVKM come from the germline V gene.

CDR3: CASSYSTGFMASGGHTDTQYF. The CDR3 DNA reads TGTGCCAGCAGTTACTCCACAGGGTTTATGGCTAGCGGGGGGCACACGGATACGCAGTATTTT. The chain is built from TRBV6-5 and TRBJ2-3, with 11 positions matching TRBD2. CDR1 MNHEY and CDR2 SVGAGI come from the germline V gene. Germline trimming cut 0 bases from V and 6 bases from J; bases unmatched to any gene: 20. The CDR3 covers 21 residues.

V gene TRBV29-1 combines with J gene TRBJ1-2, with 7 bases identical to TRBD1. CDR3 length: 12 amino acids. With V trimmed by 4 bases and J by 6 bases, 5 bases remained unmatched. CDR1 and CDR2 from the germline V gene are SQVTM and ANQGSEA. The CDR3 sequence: CSVGEGAHGYTF. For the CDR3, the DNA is TGCAGCGTTGGAGAGGGGGCCCATGGCTACACCTTC.

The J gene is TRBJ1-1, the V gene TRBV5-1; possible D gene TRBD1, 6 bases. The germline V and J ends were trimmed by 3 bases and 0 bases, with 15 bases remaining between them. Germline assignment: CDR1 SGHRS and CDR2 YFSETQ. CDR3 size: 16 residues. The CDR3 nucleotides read TGCGCCAGCAGCTCAAAATCGGGGGCTCTGAACACTGAAGCTTTCTTT. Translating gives CASSSKSGALNTEAFF.

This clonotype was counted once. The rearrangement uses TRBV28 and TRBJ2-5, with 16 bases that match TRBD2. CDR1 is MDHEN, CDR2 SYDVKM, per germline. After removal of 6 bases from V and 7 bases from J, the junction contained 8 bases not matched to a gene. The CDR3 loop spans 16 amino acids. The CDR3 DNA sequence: TGTGCCAGCAGCTTAGGGACTAGCGGGGGGGCGGGGACCCAGTACTTC. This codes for CASSLGTSGGAGTQYF.

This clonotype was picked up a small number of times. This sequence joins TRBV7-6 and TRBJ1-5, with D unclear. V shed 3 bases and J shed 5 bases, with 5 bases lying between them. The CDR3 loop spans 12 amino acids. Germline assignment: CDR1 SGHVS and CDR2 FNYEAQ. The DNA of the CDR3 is TGTGCCAGCAGCTTGCCAGATCAGCCCCAGCATTTT. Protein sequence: CASSLPDQPQHF.

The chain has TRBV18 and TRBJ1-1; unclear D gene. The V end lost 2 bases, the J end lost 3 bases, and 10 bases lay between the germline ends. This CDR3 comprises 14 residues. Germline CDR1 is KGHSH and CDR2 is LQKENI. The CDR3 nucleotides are TGTGCCAGCTCACCAGGATTGGAAGACACTGAAGCTTTCTTT. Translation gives CASSPGLEDTEAFF.

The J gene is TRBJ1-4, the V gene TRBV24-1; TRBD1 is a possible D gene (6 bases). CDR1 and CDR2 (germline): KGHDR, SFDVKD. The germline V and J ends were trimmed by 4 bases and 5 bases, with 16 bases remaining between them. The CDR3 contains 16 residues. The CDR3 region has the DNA TGTGCCACCAGTGACCCGGGCAGGGGCGGAAATGAAAAACTGTTTTTT. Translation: CATSDPGRGGNEKLFF.

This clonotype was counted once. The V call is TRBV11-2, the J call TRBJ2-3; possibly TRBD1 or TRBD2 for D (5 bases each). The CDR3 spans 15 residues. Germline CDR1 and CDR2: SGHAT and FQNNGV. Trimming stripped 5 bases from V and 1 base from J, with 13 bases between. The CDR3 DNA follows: TGTGCCAGCAGCCTCCGAAGGGGACGCACAGATACGCAGTATTTT. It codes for CASSLRRGRTDTQYF. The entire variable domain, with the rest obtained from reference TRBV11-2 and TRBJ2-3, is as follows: EAGVAQSPRYKIIEKRQSVAFWCNPISGHATLYWYQQILGQGPKLLIQFQNNGVVDDSQLPKDRFSAERLKGVDSTLKIQPAKLEDSAVYLCASSLRRGRTDTQYFGPGTRLTVL.

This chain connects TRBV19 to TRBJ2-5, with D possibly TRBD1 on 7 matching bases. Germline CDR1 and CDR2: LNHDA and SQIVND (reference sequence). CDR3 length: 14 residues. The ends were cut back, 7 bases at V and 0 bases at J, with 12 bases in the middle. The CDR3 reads CASTFRGDQETQYF. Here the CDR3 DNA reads TGTGCCAGTACGTTCAGGGGGGACCAAGAGACCCAGTACTTC.

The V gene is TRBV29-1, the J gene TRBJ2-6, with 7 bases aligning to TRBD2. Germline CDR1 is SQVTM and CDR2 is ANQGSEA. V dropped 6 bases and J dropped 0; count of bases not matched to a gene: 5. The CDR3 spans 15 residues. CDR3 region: CSVGGEGSGANVLTF. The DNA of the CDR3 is TGCAGCGTGGGGGGGGAGGGCTCTGGGGCCAACGTCCTGACTTTC.

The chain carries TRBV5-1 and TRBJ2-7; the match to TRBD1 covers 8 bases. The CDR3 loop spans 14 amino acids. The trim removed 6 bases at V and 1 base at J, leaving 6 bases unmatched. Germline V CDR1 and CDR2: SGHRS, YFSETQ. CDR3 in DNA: TGCGCCAGCACCCCGACAGGGGAATCCTACGAGCAGTACTTC. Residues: CASTPTGESYEQYF.

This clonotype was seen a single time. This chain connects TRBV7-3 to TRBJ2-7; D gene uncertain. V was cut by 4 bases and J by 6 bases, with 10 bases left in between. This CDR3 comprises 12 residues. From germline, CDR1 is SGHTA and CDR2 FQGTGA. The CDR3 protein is CASSSSSGEQYF. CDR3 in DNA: TGTGCCAGCAGCTCCTCATCCGGCGAGCAGTACTTC.

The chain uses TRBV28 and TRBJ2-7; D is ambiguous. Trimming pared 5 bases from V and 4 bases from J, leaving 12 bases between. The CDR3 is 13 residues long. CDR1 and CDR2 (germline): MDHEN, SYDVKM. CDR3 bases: TGTGCCAGCAGTCCGTGGATCCCATACGAGCAGTACTTC. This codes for CASSPWIPYEQYF.

The CDR3 loop is CASSTTSGGYQETQYF. CDR3 nucleotides: TGTGCCAGTAGTACGACTAGCGGGGGTTACCAAGAGACCCAGTACTTC. The V and J genes are TRBV19 and TRBJ2-5; 12 bases are a match to TRBD2. Germline lookup yields CDR1 LNHDA and CDR2 SQIVND (reference sequence). J gave up 0 bases and V 4 bases, and 3 bases lay outside the gene matches. This CDR3 comprises 16 residues.

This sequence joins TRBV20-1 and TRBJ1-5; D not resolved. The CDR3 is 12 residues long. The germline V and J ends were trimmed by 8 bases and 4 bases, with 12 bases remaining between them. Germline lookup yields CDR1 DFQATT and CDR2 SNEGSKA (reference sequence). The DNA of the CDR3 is TGCAGTACTGGACGGATTAATCAGCCCCAGCATTTT. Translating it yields CSTGRINQPQHF.

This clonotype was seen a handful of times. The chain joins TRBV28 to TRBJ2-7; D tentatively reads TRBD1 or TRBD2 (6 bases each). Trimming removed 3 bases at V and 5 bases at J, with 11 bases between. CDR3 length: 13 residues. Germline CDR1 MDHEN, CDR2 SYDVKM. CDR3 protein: CASSLPGGDEQYF. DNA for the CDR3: TGTGCCAGCAGTTTGCCCGGGGGCGACGAGCAGTACTTC.

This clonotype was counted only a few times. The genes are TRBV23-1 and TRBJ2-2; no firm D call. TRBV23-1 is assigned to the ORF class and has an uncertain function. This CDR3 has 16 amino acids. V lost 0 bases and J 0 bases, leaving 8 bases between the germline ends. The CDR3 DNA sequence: TGCGCCAGCAGTCAATCGGAACCGCCGAACACCGGGGAGCTGTTTTTT. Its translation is CASSQSEPPNTGELFF.

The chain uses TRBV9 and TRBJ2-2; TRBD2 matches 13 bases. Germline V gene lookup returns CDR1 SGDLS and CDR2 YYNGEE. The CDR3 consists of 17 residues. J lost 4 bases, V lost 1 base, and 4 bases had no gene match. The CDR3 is CASSVTSGGAGTGELFF. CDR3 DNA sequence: TGTGCCAGCAGCGTAACTAGCGGGGGGGCGGGCACCGGGGAGCTGTTTTTT.

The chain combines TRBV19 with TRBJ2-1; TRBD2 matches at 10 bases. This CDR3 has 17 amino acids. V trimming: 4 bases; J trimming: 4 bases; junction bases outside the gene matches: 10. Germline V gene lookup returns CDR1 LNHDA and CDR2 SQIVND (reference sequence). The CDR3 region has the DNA TGTGCCAGTAGTACCCTCTCCGGGACTAGCGCTTACAATGAGCAGTTCTTC. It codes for CASSTLSGTSAYNEQFF.

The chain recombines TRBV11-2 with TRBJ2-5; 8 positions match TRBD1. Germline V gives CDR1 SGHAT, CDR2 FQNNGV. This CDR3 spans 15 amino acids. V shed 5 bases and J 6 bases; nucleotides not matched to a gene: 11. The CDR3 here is CASSPSRSGGQTQYF. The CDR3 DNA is TGTGCCAGCAGCCCCTCCCGTTCAGGGGGCCAGACCCAGTACTTC.

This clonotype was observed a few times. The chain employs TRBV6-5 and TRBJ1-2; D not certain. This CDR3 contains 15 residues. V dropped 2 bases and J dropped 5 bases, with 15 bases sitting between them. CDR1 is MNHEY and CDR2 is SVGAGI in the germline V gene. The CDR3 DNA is TGTGCCAGCAGTTACGCTTCCGGGAGCAGATATGGCTACACCTTC. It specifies CASSYASGSRYGYTF.

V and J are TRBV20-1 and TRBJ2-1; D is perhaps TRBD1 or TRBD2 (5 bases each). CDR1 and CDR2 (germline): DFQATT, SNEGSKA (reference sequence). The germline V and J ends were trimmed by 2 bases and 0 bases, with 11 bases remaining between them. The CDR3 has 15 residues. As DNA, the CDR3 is TGCAGTGCTAGAATAGGGACGACCTCCTACAATGAGCAGTTCTTC. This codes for CSARIGTTSYNEQFF.

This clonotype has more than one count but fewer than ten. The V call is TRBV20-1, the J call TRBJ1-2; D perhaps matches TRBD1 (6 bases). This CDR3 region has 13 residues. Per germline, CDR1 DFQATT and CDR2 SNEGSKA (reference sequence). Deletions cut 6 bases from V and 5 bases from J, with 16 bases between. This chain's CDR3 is CSAKGGGGYGYTF. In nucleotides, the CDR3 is TGCAGTGCCAAAGGGGGTGGGGGATATGGCTACACCTTC.

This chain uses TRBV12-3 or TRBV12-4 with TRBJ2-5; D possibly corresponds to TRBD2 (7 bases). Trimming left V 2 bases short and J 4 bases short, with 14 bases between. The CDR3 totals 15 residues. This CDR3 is CASSLMGGHGETQYF. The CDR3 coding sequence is TGTGCCAGCAGTTTAATGGGGGGGCATGGAGAGACCCAGTACTTC.

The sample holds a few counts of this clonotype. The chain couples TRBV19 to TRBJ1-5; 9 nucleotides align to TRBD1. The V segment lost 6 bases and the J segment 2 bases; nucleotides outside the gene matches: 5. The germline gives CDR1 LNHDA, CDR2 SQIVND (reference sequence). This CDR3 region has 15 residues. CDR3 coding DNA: TGTGCCAGTAGCCCGGGACAGGGCCGCAATCAGCCCCAGCATTTT. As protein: CASSPGQGRNQPQHF.

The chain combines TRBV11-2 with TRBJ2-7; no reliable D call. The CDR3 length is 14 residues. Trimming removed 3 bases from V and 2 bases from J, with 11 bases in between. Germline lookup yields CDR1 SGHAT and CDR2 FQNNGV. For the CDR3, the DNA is TGTGCCAGCAGCTTTGGGATCGGAGCCTACGAGCAGTACTTC. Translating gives CASSFGIGAYEQYF.

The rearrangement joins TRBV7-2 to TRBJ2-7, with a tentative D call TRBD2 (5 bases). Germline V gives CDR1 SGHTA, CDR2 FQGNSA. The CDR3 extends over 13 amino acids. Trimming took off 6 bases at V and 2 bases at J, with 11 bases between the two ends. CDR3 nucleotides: TGTGCCAGCAGGGTGGGAGCCCCCTACGAGCAGTACTTC. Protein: CASRVGAPYEQYF.

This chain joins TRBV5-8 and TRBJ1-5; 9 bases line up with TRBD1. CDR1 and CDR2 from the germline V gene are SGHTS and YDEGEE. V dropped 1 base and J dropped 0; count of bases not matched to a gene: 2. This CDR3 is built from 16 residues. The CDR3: CASSLRQGVSNQPQHF. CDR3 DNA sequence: TGTGCCAGCAGCTTGAGACAGGGGGTTAGCAATCAGCCCCAGCATTTT.

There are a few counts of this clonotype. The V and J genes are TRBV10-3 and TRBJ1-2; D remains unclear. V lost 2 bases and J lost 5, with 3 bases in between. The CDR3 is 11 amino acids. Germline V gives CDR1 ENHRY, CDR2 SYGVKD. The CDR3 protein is CAISEVYGYTF. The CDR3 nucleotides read TGTGCCATCAGTGAGGTGTATGGCTACACCTTC.

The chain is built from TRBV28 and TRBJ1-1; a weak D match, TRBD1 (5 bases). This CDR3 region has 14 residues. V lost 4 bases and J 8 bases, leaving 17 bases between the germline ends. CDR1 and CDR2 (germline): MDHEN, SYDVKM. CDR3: CASSSGTSIREAFF. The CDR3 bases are TGTGCCAGCAGTTCCGGGACCTCAATCAGGGAAGCTTTCTTT. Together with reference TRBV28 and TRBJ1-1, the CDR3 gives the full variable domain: DVKVTQSSRYLVKRTGEKVFLECVQDMDHENMFWYRQDPGLGLRLIYFSYDVKMKEKGDIPEGYSVSREKKERFSLILESASTNQTSMYLCASSSGTSIREAFFGQGTRLTVV.

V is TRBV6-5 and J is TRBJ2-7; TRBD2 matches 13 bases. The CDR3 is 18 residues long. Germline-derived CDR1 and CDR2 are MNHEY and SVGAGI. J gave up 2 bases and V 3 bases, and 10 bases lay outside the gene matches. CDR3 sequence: CASSYSSRLAGGPYEQYF. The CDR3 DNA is TGTGCCAGCAGTTATTCCTCGCGACTAGCGGGGGGCCCCTACGAGCAGTACTTC.